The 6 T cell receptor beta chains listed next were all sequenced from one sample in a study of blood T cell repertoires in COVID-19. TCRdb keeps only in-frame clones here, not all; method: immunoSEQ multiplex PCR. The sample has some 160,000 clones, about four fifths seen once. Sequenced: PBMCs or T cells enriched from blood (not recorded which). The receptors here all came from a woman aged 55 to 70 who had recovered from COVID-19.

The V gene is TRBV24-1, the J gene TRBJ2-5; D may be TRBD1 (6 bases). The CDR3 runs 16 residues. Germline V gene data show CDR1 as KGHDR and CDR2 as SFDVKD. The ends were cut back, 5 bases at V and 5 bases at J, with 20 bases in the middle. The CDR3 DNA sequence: TGTGCCACCAGTGCCAGTGGTACAGGGCGGTGGGAGACCCAGTACTTC. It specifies CATSASGTGRWETQYF.

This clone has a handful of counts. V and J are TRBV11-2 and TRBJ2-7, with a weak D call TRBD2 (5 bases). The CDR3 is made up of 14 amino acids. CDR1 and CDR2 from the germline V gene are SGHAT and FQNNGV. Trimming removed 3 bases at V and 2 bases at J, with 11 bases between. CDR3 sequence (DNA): TGTGCCAGCAGCTTTGCCGGGGAAACCTACGAGCAGTACTTC. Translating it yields CASSFAGETYEQYF.

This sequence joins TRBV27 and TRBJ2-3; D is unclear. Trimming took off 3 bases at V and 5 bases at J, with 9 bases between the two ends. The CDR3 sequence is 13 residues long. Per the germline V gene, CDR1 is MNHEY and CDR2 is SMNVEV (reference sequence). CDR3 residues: CASSLTRQDTQYF. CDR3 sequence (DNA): TGTGCCAGCAGTTTGACCAGACAAGATACGCAGTATTTT.

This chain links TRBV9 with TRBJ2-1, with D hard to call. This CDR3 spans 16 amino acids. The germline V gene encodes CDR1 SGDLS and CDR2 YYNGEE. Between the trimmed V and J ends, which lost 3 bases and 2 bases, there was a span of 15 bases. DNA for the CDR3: TGTGCCAGCAGCGACTACCGGGTGTCCACCTACAATGAGCAGTTCTTC. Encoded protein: CASSDYRVSTYNEQFF.

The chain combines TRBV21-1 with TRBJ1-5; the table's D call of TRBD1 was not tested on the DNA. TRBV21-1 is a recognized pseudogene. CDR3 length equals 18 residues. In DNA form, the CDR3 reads TGTGCCAGCAGCAAAGATTCCTCGGACAGCTTTTTCAATCAGCCCCAGCATTTT. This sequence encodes CASSKDSSDSFFNQPQHF.

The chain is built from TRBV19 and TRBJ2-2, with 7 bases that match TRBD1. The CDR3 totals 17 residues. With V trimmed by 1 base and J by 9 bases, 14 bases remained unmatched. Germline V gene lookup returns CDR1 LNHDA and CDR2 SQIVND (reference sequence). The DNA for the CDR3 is TGTGCCAGTAGTATAGGGAGACAGGGTTTTGTACCCCGGGAGCTGTTTTTT. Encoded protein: CASSIGRQGFVPRELFF.